This entry lists 24 T cell receptor beta chains sequenced from one sample in a study of sequential checkpoint blockade in melanoma. Treatment meaning: randomized to nivolumab then ipilimumab (arm A) or the reverse (arm B). The assay was immunoSEQ multiplex PCR, and TCRdb's table has in-frame clones only and misses some. The sample lists around 19,000 clones, approximately 77% seen once, with roughly a fifth in the top ten. The material was CD8+ T cells sorted from blood (inferred from file names), obtained from a patient given nivolumab and ipilimumab in sequence. The receptor source for this set is a human donor with melanoma.

This CDR3 reads CASSLDWSDEQYF. CDR3 DNA sequence: TGTGCCAGCAGCTTAGATTGGAGCGACGAGCAGTACTTC. The rearrangement links TRBV11-2 to TRBJ2-7; no definite D call. There are 13 residues in the CDR3. V was cut by 0 bases and J by 5 bases, with 8 bases left in between. In germline, CDR1 is SGHAT, CDR2 FQNNGV.

J is TRBJ1-5 and V is TRBV27; D remains unclear. Trimming shortened V by 4 bases and J by 3 bases, and 4 bases separated the two germline ends. CDR3 length: 12 residues. Germline-derived CDR1 and CDR2 are MNHEY and SMNVEV (reference sequence). CDR3 loop: CASSSHNQPQHF. In nucleotides, the CDR3 is TGTGCCAGCAGTTCCCACAATCAGCCCCAGCATTTT.

This clone has only one observation. This chain joins TRBV28 and TRBJ1-5; D is unclear. Trimming took 4 bases from V and 0 from J, leaving 13 bases between them. The CDR3 consists of 16 residues. The germline V gene encodes CDR1 MDHEN and CDR2 SYDVKM. The DNA for the CDR3 is TGTGCCAGCAGTTCCTCCCGGGTGTATAGCAATCAGCCCCAGCATTTT. It translates to CASSSSRVYSNQPQHF.

This chain connects TRBV7-9 to TRBJ2-1; D perhaps matches TRBD1 (5 bases). This CDR3 is 15 amino acids long. Germline assignment: CDR1 SEHNR and CDR2 FQNEAQ (reference sequence). V lost 5 bases and J lost 0, with 11 bases in between. The CDR3 here is CASSEDTRSYNEQFF. The CDR3 DNA reads TGTGCCAGCAGCGAGGACACCCGCTCCTACAATGAGCAGTTCTTC.

The DNA for the CDR3 is TGTGCCAGCAGCCCAGCCCCGGGACAGTACGAGCAGTACTTC. Residues: CASSPAPGQYEQYF. V usage is TRBV7-4 and J usage is TRBJ2-7; TRBD1 aligns across 7 bases. Per the germline V gene, CDR1 is SGHVT and CDR2 is SQSDAQ. The CDR3 totals 14 residues. The J segment lost 4 bases and the V segment lost 5 bases, leaving 8 bases of the junction unmatched.

This chain links TRBV7-3 with TRBJ2-1, with D perhaps matching TRBD2 (6 bases). In germline, CDR1 is SGHTA, CDR2 FQGTGA. The CDR3 covers 17 residues. Between the trimmed V and J ends, which lost 0 bases and 3 bases, there was a span of 15 bases. DNA of the CDR3: TGTGCCAGCAGCTTAACGGCCCCCGGGACTGTCTACAATGAGCAGTTCTTC. The encoded protein is CASSLTAPGTVYNEQFF.

This rearrangement joins TRBV5-4 to TRBJ2-6, with D possibly matching TRBD1 (5 bases). Trimming left V 4 bases short and J 0 bases short, with 17 bases between. The CDR3 loop spans 18 amino acids. CDR1 and CDR2 (germline): SGHNT, YYREEE (reference sequence). The CDR3 sequence: CASSLFWGPPSGANVLTF. The DNA for the CDR3 is TGTGCCAGCAGCCTATTTTGGGGCCCCCCCTCTGGGGCCAACGTCCTGACTTTC.

V is TRBV19 and J is TRBJ1-1, with unresolved D. CDR3 length: 13 residues. Germline V gene sequence: CDR1 LNHDA, CDR2 SQIVND (reference sequence). Trimming removed 1 base at V and 0 bases at J, with 3 bases between. CDR3 amino acids: CASSIAVNTEAFF. CDR3 sequence (DNA): TGTGCCAGTAGTATAGCGGTGAACACTGAAGCTTTCTTT. The variable domain in full, completed from reference TRBV19 and TRBJ1-1, reads DGGITQSPKYLFRKEGQNVTLSCEQNLNHDAMYWYRQDPGQGLRLIYYSQIVNDFQKGDIAEGYSVSREKKESFPLTVTSAQKNPTAFYLCASSIAVNTEAFFGQGTRLTVV.

The V gene is TRBV6-5, the J gene TRBJ1-2, with 9 bases lining up with TRBD1. The CDR3 has 13 amino acids. The V segment lost 7 bases and the J segment 5 bases; nucleotides outside the gene matches: 5. Germline values: CDR1 MNHEY, CDR2 SVGAGI. CDR3 DNA sequence: TGTGCCAGCAAGACGGGACAGGGTTATGGCTACACCTTC. Translation: CASKTGQGYGYTF.

The chain couples TRBV2 to TRBJ1-6; 10 bases fit TRBD1. Germline-derived CDR1 and CDR2 are SNHLY and FYNNEI. The CDR3 is 19 residues long. V lost 0 bases and J lost 10; bases outside the gene matches: 15. CDR3 DNA sequence: TGTGCCAGCAGTGAAGCATATTGGGACAGGGGTCCCCCGGACTCACCCCTCCACTTT. Amino acids: CASSEAYWDRGPPDSPLHF.

The V call is TRBV19, the J call TRBJ2-7, with 9 bases fitting TRBD1. Germline CDR1 and CDR2: LNHDA and SQIVND (reference sequence). V dropped 7 bases and J dropped 2; count of bases not matched to a gene: 6. The CDR3 has 14 amino acids. CDR3 residues: CASTRTGDTYEQYF. The CDR3 DNA is TGTGCCAGTACCCGGACAGGGGACACCTACGAGCAGTACTTC. Full variable domain (remainder filled in from reference TRBV19 and TRBJ2-7): DGGITQSPKYLFRKEGQNVTLSCEQNLNHDAMYWYRQDPGQGLRLIYYSQIVNDFQKGDIAEGYSVSREKKESFPLTVTSAQKNPTAFYLCASTRTGDTYEQYFGPGTRLTVT.

This clone appeared a single time. This chain connects TRBV27 to TRBJ1-6; D may be TRBD1 (6 bases). The CDR3 sequence is 17 residues long. Germline CDR1 and CDR2: MNHEY and SMNVEV (reference sequence). V was pared by 5 bases and J by 0 bases, with 14 bases between. CDR3 coding DNA: TGTGCCAGCAGTCCAACAACAGGGAGCTCCTATAATTCACCCCTCCACTTT. Its translation: CASSPTTGSSYNSPLHF.

The chain joins TRBV6-6 to TRBJ1-5, with 7 bases aligning to TRBD1. V lost 6 bases, J lost 2 bases, and 7 bases stayed unmatched. Germline V gene sequence: CDR1 MNHNY, CDR2 SVGAGI (reference sequence). The CDR3 length is 15 residues. DNA of the CDR3: TGTGCCAGCAGCGCAGGGGGAAGGGGCAATCAGCCCCAGCATTTT. Translated, it gives CASSAGGRGNQPQHF.

The V call is TRBV21-1, the J call TRBJ2-7; the D call in the table, TRBD1, was not verified against the DNA. TRBV21-1 is marked as a pseudogene. The CDR3 loop spans 17 amino acids. Written as DNA, the CDR3 is TGTGCCAGCAGCAAACCCAAGGGACAGCCGAGCTCCTACGAGCAGTACTTC. Translation: CASSKPKGQPSSYEQYF.

The chain links TRBV10-1 to TRBJ2-7, with D tentatively TRBD1 (6 bases). The germline gives CDR1 WNHNN, CDR2 SYGVQD (reference sequence). Trimming took off 4 bases at V and 6 bases at J, with 10 bases between the two ends. CDR3 length equals 12 residues. CDR3 region: CASSVGRGEQYF. In nucleotides, the CDR3 is TGCGCCAGCAGTGTGGGCAGGGGCGAGCAGTACTTC.

This chain links TRBV19 with TRBJ1-1, with D tentatively TRBD1 (6 bases). From germline, CDR1 is LNHDA and CDR2 SQIVND (reference sequence). The V end was cut by 5 bases, the J end by 0 bases, with 19 bases between. The CDR3 spans 17 residues. CDR3 sequence: CASSRRGHLALNTEAFF. CDR3 DNA sequence: TGTGCCAGTAGTCGCCGGGGACACCTTGCTTTGAACACTGAAGCTTTCTTT.

The J gene is TRBJ1-2, the V gene TRBV6-5; TRBD1 aligns across 8 bases. CDR3 length equals 13 residues. Germline CDR1 reads MNHEY; CDR2 reads SVGAGI. Trimming took 2 bases from V and 6 from J; bases not matched to a gene: 2. CDR3 sequence reads: CASSYRTGNGYTF. CDR3 coding DNA: TGTGCCAGCAGTTACAGGACAGGGAATGGCTACACCTTC.

The chain uses TRBV14 and TRBJ2-5; D is uncertain. This CDR3 region has 15 residues. CDR1 and CDR2 from the germline V gene are SGHDN and FVKESK. Deletions cut 0 bases from V and 0 bases from J, with 8 bases between. The CDR3 bases are TGTGCCAGCAGCCAAGATCTGAGGTACCAAGAGACCCAGTACTTC. Encoded protein: CASSQDLRYQETQYF.

This clone was counted between two and nine times. The J gene is TRBJ1-1, the V gene TRBV5-1; TRBD1 agrees at 10 bases. V was pared by 4 bases and J by 0 bases, with 12 bases of the junction left unmatched. Germline loops: CDR1 SGHRS, CDR2 YFSETQ. The CDR3 contains 18 residues. CDR3 in amino acids: CASSPDRGKSFVNTEAFF. DNA of the CDR3: TGCGCCAGCAGCCCGGACAGGGGGAAGTCATTTGTGAACACTGAAGCTTTCTTT.

With respect to this clone: Other nucleotide sequences in the sample specify the same CDR3. The rearrangement uses TRBV4-2 and TRBJ2-5, with TRBD1 matching over 8 bases. The trim removed 1 base at V and 1 base at J, leaving 2 bases unmatched. The CDR3 sequence is 15 residues long. Germline V gene data show CDR1 as LGHNA and CDR2 as YNFKEQ. Here the CDR3 reads CASSQGTGFQETQYF. Here the CDR3 DNA reads TGTGCCAGCAGCCAAGGGACAGGGTTCCAAGAGACCCAGTACTTC.

The V and J genes are TRBV2 and TRBJ2-7, with TRBD2 as a possible D gene (5 bases). This CDR3 is 14 amino acids long. Germline V gives CDR1 SNHLY, CDR2 FYNNEI. V dropped 0 bases and J dropped 7 bases, with 13 bases sitting between them. For the CDR3, the DNA is TGTGCCAGCAGTGAAGCGGCTAGTTGGAGGGAGCAGTACTTC. Its protein is CASSEAASWREQYF. The complete variable domain, with remaining parts taken from reference TRBV2 and TRBJ2-7, reads EPEVTQTPSHQVTQMGQEVILRCVPISNHLYFYWYRQILGQKVEFLVSFYNNEISEKSEIFDDQFSVERPDGSNFTLKIRSTKLEDSAMYFCASSEAASWREQYFGPGTRLTVT.

The chain has TRBV5-1 and TRBJ2-7; 10 bases are shared with TRBD2. The CDR3 extends over 15 amino acids. The germline V gene encodes CDR1 SGHRS and CDR2 YFSETQ. V lost 4 bases to trimming and J lost 3 bases; unmatched junction nucleotides: 7. CDR3 nucleotide sequence: TGCGCCAGCAGCCCGATTAGCGGGGGGAGCTACGAGCAGTACTTC. Amino acid sequence: CASSPISGGSYEQYF.

J is TRBJ1-2 and V is TRBV25-1; D is undetermined. V shed 6 bases and J shed 1 base, with 6 bases lying between them. There are 12 residues in the CDR3. Germline V gene sequence: CDR1 MGHDK, CDR2 SYGVNS. CDR3 DNA: TGTGCCAGCAGAGAGGGTAACTATGGCTACACCTTC. The encoded protein is CASREGNYGYTF.

The chain has TRBV5-4 and TRBJ2-5; D perhaps matches TRBD1 (6 bases). Per germline, CDR1 SGHNT and CDR2 YYREEE (reference sequence). This CDR3 contains 15 residues. V was clipped by 0 bases and J by 5 bases, with 14 bases between them. The CDR3, as DNA: TGTGCCAGCAGCTTGGCTGGGGGCGTAGCGGAGACCCAGTACTTC. It encodes CASSLAGGVAETQYF. The variable domain in full, completed from reference TRBV5-4 and TRBJ2-5, reads ETGVTQSPTHLIKTRGQQVTLRCSSQSGHNTVSWYQQALGQGPQFIFQYYREEENGRGNFPPRFSGLQFPNYSSELNVNALELDDSALYLCASSLAGGVAETQYFGPGTRLLVL.